This T cell receptor beta chain was identified in a study of T cell responses to AZD1222 COVID-19 vaccine. Findings and limits, study-wide: Repertoires were obtained solely post-peak T cell response.

On this clone itself: Its antigen is unidentified.

Repertoires were generated with immunoSEQ multiplex PCR, while TCRdb's copy carries only in-frame clones and drops some. The table records 100,000 to 150,000 clones, 93% of them present only once. The sample consisted of peripheral blood, taken on day 0 of AZD1222 vaccination. The clonotype comes from an adult in good health.

CDR3 DNA: TGTGCCTGGACCCACGGCCTTCAGAAAATGAACACTGAAGCTTTCTTT. Translating it yields CAWTHGLQKMNTEAFF. This chain uses TRBV30 with TRBJ1-1; D unclear. V shed 4 bases and J shed 0 bases, with 18 bases lying between them. The CDR3 extends over 16 amino acids. Looked up from germline, CDR1 is GTSNPN and CDR2 is SVGIG (reference sequence). The full variable domain, in which reference TRBV30 and TRBJ1-1 provide the parts outside the CDR3, is SQTIHQWPATLVQPVGSPLSLECTVEGTSNPNLYWYRQAAGRGLQLLFYSVGIGQISSEVPQNLSASRPQDRQFILSSKKLLLSDSGFYLCAWTHGLQKMNTEAFFGQGTRLTVV.